This TCR beta chain was documented in a study of T cell repertoires in cytomegalovirus infection. Study details: Indications came from public TCR beta signatures; they pointed to CMV infection and to a matching HLA type. Study-level findings and limits: Identification of carriers of CMV plus the relevant HLA was performed using cumulative public TCR beta family frequency. Predominance within the ex vivo response was attributable to HLA-C-restricted CMV-specific TCR beta clonotypes.

A few counts support this clonotype. Its specificity is unknown. TCRdb processed the reads anew with MiXCR; each CDR3 protein has one entry. The table shows fewer than 200,000 distinct CDR3 sequences, with approximately 21% occurring only once. Trimming took 2 bases from V and 10 from J, leaving 12 bases between them. The CDR3 runs 13 residues. Germline V CDR1 and CDR2: MNHEY, SVGEGT. The chain employs TRBV6-2 or TRBV6-3 and TRBJ2-1; possibly TRBD1 for D (6 bases). This material consisted of CD8+ T cells from cultured PBMCs, taken from culture after CMV antigen stimulation. The clonotype originates from a human donor in good health (CMV status not recorded). Some clones in this sample may be carry-over from other donors' samples. The CDR3 is CASSYGDKLEQFF. CDR3 bases: TGTGCCAGCAGTTACGGGGACAAATTAGAGCAGTTCTTC.